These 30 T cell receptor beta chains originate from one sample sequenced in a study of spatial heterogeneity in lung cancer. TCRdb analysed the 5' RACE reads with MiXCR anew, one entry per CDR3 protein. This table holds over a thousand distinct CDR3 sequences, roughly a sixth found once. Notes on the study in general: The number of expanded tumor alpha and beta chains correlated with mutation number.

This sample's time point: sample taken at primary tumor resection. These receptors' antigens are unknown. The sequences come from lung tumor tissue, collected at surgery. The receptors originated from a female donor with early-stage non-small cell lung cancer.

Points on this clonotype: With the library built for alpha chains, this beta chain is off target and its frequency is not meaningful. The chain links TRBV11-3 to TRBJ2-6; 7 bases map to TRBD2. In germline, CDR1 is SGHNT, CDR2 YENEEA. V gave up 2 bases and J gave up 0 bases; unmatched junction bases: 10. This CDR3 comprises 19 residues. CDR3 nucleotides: TGTGCCAGCAGCTTAATAGCTTTCAGGACTAGCTCTGGGGCCAACGTCCTGACTTTC. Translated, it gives CASSLIAFRTSSGANVLTF. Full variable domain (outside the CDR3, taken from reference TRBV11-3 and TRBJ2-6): EAGVVQSPRYKIIEKKQPVAFWCNPISGHNTLYWYLQNLGQGPELLIRYENEEAVDDSQLPKDRFSAERLKGVDSTLKIQPAELGDSAVYLCASSLIAFRTSSGANVLTFGAGSRLTVL.

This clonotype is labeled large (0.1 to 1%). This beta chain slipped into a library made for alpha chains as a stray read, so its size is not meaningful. CDR3 coding DNA: TGTGCCAGCAGTGAATATTTCCCCGACAGGGGGCTTTTCTTC. This codes for CASSEYFPDRGLFF. The genes are TRBV25-1 and TRBJ2-1, with 10 bases that match TRBD1. V was clipped by 0 bases and J by 16 bases; unmatched bases: 9. This CDR3 has 14 residues. The V gene's germline CDR1 is MGHDK and CDR2 SYGVNS.

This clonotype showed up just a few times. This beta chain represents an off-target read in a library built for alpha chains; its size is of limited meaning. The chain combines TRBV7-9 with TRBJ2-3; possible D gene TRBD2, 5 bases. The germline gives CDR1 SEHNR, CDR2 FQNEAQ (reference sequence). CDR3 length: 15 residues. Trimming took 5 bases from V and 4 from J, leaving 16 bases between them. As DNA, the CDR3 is TGTGCCAGCAGCCCGGGGTCCTCGGCGGCAGATACGCAGTATTTT. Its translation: CASSPGSSAADTQYF.

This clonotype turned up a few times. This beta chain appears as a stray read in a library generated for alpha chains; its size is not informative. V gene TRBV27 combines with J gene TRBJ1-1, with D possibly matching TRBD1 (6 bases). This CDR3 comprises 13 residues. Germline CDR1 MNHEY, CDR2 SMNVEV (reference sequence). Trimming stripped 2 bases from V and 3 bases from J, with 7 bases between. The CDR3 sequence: CASSLGTYTEAFF. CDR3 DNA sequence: TGTGCCAGCAGTTTAGGGACATACACTGAAGCTTTCTTT.

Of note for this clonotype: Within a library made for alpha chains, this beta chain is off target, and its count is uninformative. This CDR3 reads CASSQGRNYEQYF. In nucleotides, the CDR3 is TGTGCCAGCAGCCAAGGCCGTAACTACGAGCAGTACTTC. The V gene is TRBV3-1, the J gene TRBJ2-7; D call uncertain. V dropped 1 base and J dropped 3 bases, with 7 bases sitting between them. The CDR3 length is 13 residues. Germline V gives CDR1 LGHDT, CDR2 YNNKEL (reference sequence).

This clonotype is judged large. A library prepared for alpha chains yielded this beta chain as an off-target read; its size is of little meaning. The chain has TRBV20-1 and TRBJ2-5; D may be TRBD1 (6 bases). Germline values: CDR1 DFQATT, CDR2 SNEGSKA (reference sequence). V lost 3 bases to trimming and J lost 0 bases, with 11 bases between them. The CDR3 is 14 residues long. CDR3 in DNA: TGCAGTGCTAGTTTGGGGGCGGACCAAGAGACCCAGTACTTC. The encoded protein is CSASLGADQETQYF.

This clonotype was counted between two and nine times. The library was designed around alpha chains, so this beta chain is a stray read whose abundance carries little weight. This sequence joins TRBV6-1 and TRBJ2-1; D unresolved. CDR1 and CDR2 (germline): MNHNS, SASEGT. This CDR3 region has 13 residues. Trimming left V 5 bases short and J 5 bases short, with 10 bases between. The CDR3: CASSWVKNNEQFF. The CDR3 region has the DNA TGTGCCAGCAGTTGGGTCAAGAACAATGAGCAGTTCTTC.

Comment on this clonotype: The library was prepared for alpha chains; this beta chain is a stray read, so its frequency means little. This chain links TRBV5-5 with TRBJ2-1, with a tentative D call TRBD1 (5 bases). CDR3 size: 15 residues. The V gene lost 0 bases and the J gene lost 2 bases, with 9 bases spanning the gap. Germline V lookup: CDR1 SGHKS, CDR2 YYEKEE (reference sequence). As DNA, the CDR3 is TGTGCCAGCAGCTTGGGGGGCGCCACCTACAATGAGCAGTTCTTC. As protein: CASSLGGATYNEQFF.

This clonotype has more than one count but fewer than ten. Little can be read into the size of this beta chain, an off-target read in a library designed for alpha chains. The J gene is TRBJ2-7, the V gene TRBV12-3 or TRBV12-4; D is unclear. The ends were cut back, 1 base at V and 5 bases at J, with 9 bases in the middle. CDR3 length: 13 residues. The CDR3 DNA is TGTGCCAGCAGTTTAGATCTTGGGGACGAGCAGTACTTC. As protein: CASSLDLGDEQYF.

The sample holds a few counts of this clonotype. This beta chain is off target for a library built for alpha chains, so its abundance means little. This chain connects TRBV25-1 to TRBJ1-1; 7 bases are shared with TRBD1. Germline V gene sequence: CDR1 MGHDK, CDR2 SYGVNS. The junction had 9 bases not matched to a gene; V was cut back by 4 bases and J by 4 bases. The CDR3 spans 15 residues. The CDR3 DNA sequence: TGTGCCAGCAGTGGCAGGGGGTATGGAAGCACTGAAGCTTTCTTT. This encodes CASSGRGYGSTEAFF.

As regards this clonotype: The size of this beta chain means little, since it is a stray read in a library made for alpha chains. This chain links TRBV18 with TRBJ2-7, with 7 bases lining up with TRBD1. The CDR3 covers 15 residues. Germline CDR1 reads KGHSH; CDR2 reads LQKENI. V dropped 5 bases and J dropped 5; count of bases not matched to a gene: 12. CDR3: CASSRRQGIFDEQYV. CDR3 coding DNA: TGTGCCAGCTCAAGGAGACAGGGTATCTTCGACGAGCAGTACGTC.

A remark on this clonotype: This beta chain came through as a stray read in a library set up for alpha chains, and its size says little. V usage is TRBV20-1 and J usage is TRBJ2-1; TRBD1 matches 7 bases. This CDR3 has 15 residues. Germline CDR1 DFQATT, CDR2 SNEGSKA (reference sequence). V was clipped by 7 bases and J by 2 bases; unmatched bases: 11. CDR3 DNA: TGCAGTGAGACGAATACAGGGGCCACCTACAATGAGCAGTTCTTC. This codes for CSETNTGATYNEQFF.

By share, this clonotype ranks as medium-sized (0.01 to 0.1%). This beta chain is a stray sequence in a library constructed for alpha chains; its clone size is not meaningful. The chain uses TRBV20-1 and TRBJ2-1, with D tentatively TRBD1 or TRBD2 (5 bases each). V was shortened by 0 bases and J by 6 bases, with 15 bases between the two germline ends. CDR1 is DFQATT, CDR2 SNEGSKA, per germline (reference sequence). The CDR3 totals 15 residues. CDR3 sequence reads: CSARDPRGAGNEQFF. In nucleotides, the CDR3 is TGCAGTGCTAGAGATCCGAGGGGCGCGGGCAATGAGCAGTTCTTC.

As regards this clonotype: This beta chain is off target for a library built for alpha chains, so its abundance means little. The CDR3, as DNA: TGCAGTGCTGAAACAGGGGGCTCCTCGAATGAGCAGTTCTTC. Residues: CSAETGGSSNEQFF. This chain uses TRBV20-1 with TRBJ2-1; 9 bases align to TRBD1. CDR3 length: 14 residues. Trimming at V came to 5 bases and at J to 7 bases, leaving 9 bases not matched to a gene. Germline loops: CDR1 DFQATT, CDR2 SNEGSKA (reference sequence).

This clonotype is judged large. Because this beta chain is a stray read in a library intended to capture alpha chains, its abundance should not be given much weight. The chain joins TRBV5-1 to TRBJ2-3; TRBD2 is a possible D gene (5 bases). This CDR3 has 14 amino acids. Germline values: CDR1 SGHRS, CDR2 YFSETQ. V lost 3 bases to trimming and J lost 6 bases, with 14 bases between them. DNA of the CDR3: TGCGCCAGCAGCTCTGACTTTTCGGGGGATACGCAGTATTTT. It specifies CASSSDFSGDTQYF.

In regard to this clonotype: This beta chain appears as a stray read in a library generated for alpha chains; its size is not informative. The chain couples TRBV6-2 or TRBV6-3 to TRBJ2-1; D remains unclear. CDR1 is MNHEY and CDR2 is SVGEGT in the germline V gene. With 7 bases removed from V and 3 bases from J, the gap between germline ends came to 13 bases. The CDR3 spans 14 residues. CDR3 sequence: CASNPGPNYNEQFF. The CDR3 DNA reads TGTGCCAGCAACCCAGGACCGAACTACAATGAGCAGTTCTTC.

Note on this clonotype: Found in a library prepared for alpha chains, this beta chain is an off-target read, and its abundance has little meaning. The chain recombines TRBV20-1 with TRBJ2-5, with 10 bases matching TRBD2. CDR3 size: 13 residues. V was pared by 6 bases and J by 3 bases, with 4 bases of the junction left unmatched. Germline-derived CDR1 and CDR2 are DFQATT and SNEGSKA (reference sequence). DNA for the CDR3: TGCAGTGCCCCTAGCGGGGGCAAAGAGACCCAGTACTTC. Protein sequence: CSAPSGGKETQYF.

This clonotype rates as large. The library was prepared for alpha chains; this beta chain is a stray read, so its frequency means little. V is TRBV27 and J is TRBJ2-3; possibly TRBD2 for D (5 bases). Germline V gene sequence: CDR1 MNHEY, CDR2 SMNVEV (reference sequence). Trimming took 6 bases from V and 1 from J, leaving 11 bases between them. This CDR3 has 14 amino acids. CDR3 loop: CASRRELGTDTQYF. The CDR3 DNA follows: TGTGCCAGCAGAAGGGAGTTAGGCACAGATACGCAGTATTTT.

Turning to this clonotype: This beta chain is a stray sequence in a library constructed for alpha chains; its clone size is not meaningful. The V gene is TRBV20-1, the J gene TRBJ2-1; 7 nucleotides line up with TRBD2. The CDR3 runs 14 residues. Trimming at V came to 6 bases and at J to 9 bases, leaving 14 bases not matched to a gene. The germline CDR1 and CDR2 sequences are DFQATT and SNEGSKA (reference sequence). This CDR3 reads CSAAGASGRGEQFF. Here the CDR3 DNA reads TGCAGTGCCGCCGGGGCTAGCGGAAGGGGTGAGCAGTTCTTC.

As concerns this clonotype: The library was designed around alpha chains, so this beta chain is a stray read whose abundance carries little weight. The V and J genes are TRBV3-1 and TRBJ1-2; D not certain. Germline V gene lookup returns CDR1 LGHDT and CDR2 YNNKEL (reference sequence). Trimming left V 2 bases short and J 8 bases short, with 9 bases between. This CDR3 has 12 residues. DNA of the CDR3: TGTGCCAGCAGCCAATCTAGGAGAGGCTACACCTTC. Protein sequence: CASSQSRRGYTF.

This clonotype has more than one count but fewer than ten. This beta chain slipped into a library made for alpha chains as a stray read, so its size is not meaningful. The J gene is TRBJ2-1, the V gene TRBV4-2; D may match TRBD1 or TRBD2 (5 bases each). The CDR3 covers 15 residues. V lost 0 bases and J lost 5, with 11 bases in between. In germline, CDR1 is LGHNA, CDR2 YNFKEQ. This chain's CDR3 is CASSQDGTENNEQFF. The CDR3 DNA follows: TGTGCCAGCAGCCAAGATGGGACCGAAAACAATGAGCAGTTCTTC.

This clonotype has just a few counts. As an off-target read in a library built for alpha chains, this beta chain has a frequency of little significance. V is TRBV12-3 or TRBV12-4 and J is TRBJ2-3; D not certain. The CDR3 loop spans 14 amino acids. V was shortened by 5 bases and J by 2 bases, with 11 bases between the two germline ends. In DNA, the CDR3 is TGTGCCAGCAGTCGGCAGTACCTCACAGATACGCAGTATTTT. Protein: CASSRQYLTDTQYF.

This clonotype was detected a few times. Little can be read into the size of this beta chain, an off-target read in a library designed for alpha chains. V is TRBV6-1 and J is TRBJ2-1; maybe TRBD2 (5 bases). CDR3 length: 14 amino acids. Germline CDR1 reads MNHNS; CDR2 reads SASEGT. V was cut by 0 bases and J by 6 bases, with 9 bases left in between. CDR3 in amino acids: CASSEAGEFNEQFF. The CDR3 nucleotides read TGTGCCAGCAGTGAAGCGGGAGAATTCAATGAGCAGTTCTTC.

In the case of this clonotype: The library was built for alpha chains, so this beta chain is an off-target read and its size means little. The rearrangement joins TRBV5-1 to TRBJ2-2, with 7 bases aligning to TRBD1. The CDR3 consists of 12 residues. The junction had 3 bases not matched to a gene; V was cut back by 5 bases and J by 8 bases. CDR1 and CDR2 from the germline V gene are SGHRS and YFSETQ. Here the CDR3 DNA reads TGCGCCAGCAGGACGGACAGGGGGGAGCTGTTTTTT. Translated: CASRTDRGELFF.

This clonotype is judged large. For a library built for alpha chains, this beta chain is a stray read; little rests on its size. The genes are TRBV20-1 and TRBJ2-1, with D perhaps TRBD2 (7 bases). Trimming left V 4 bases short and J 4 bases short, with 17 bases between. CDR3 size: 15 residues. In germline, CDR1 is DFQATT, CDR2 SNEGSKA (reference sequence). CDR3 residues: CSATTGGRFYNEQFF. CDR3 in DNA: TGCAGTGCTACCACGGGGGGCAGGTTTTACAATGAGCAGTTCTTC.

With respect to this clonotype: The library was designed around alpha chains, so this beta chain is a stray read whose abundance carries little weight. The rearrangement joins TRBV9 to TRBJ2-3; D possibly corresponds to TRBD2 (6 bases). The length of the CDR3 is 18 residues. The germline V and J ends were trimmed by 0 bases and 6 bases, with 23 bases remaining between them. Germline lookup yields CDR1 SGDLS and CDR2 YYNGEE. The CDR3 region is CASSVEVGGRMVVDTQYF. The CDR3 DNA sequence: TGTGCCAGCAGCGTAGAGGTTGGAGGGAGAATGGTTGTGGATACGCAGTATTTT. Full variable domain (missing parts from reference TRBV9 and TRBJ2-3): DSGVTQTPKHLITATGQRVTLRCSPRSGDLSVYWYQQSLDQGLQFLIQYYNGEERAKGNILERFSAQQFPDLHSELNLSSLELGDSALYFCASSVEVGGRMVVDTQYFGPGTRLTVL.

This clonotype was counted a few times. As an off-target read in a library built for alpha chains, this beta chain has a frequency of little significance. As DNA, the CDR3 is TGTGCCAGCAGCCCCACGATTGTAGTGAGAGACACAGATACGCAGTATTTT. Protein: CASSPTIVVRDTDTQYF. The chain employs TRBV5-4 and TRBJ2-3; D remains ambiguous. Germline V gene data show CDR1 as SGHNT and CDR2 as YYREEE (reference sequence). The V gene lost 4 bases and the J gene lost 2 bases, with 20 bases spanning the gap. CDR3 size: 17 residues. Drawing the rest from reference TRBV5-4 and TRBJ2-3, the complete variable domain is ETGVTQSPTHLIKTRGQQVTLRCSSQSGHNTVSWYQQALGQGPQFIFQYYREEENGRGNFPPRFSGLQFPNYSSELNVNALELDDSALYLCASSPTIVVRDTDTQYFGPGTRLTVL.

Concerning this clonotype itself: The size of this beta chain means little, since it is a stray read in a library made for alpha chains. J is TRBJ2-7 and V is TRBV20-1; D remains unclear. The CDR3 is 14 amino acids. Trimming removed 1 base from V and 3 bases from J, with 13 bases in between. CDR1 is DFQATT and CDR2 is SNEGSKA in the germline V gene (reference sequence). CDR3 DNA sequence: TGCAGTGCTAGAGTTCTTACTTCGGACTACGAGCAGTACTTC. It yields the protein CSARVLTSDYEQYF.

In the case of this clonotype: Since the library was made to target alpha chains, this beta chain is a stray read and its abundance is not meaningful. CDR3 bases: TGTGCCAGCAGTTTACCGGGACAGTATTACAATGAGCAGTTCTTC. Translating it yields CASSLPGQYYNEQFF. The rearrangement joins TRBV28 to TRBJ2-1; TRBD1 agrees at 7 bases. The CDR3 runs to 15 residues. Germline CDR1 and CDR2: MDHEN and SYDVKM. The V and J ends lost 2 bases and 4 bases, in that order; junction bases with no gene match: 5.

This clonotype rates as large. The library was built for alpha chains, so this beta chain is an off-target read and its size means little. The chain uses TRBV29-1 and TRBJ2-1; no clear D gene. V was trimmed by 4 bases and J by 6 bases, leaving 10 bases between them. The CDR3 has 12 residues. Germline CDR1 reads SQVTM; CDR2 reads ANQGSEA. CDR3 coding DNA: TGCAGCGTTGGGCGCGAAGGCAATGAGCAGTTCTTC. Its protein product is CSVGREGNEQFF.